This T cell receptor (beta chain) was captured by sequencing in a study of graft-versus-host responses after intestinal transplantation (dated by TCRdb to about 2021). For the study in its entirety: The transplants that recipients received were multivisceral, liver-intestinal, or isolated intestinal. Every recipient was given anti-thymocyte globulin induction, then maintenance tacrolimus and steroids for about three years. After intestinal transplantation, graft-versus-host and host-versus-graft alloreactive T cell clones were followed in the graft, circulation and bone marrow using bulk TCR-beta CDR3 sequencing. To identify alloreactive clones, pre-transplant mixed lymphocyte reaction products were sequenced and then compared with unstimulated pre-transplant donor and recipient T cells. Of the roughly 24 intestinal transplant recipients enrolled in the cohort, one of whom was a retransplant, 3 patients without pretransplant specimens were excluded. Donor T cell macrochimerism was defined as a peak of at least 4% donor T cells among recipient peripheral blood mononuclear cells. Instead of going to the commercial service, samples from a few later patients were sequenced in-house on an Illumina MiSeq and processed with MiXCR. Study-wide conclusions, independent of this receptor: The relatively low number and heterogeneity of intestinal transplant patients limited the conclusions. In patients with donor T cell macrochimerism, the allografts had high GvH to HvG T cell clonal ratios. Peak levels of circulating GvH clones were associated with declines in HvG clones early after transplant. GvH clones were detected in recipient bone marrow, and some of these GvH clones were observed earlier in ileal mucosa or blood, consistent with an intestinal mucosal origin.

Preparation of the library involved the immunoSEQ multiplex PCR assay. For most patients, genomic DNA was isolated with the Qiagen DNeasy Blood and Tissue Kit and shipped frozen to Adaptive Biotechnologies for TCR sequencing. High-throughput TCR-beta CDR3 sequencing of genomic DNA from most patients was performed by Adaptive Biotechnologies. Regarding the original processing steps: Adaptive's ImmunoSEQ software supplied the TCR sequencing data for 15 to 20 patients, while MiXCR and VDJtools were used to process three other patients. To correct CD4 versus CD8 sorting errors, sequences present in both subsets at a frequency ratio below 5:1 were removed. CDR3 nucleotide sequences shared by donor and recipient were removed because the origin of these sequences could not be assigned. Alloreactive clones required at least 2-fold expansion over unstimulated cells and minimum CFSE-low frequency of 0.002% (template counts) or 0.001% (read counts). Clones detected in sequenced pre-transplant spleen, lymph node, or MLR CFSE-low populations of the donor or recipient were defined as mappable. The cumulative frequency of alloreactive clones was calculated as a percentage of all sequences, weighted by copy number. TCRdb took over this immuneACCESS table, retaining in-frame rearrangements with V and J assigned. Such tables are incomplete; in checked studies, under half of the missing clones stem from an unresolved V gene, and the remainder is unexplained. V and J calls and clone size are copied from that table; D and trimming were computed from the DNA. A total of 90,000 to 95,000 clones appear in this sample, roughly nine tenths of them only once. The ten largest clonotypes hold approximately 0.5% of the sample.

The time point tag for this specimen amounts to: cells obtained before transplantation from donor or recipient. CD3+CD4+ and CD3+CD8+ populations were FACS-sorted from unstimulated pre-transplant donor and recipient cells taken from spleen or lymph nodes. Based on the germline V gene (reference sequence), the CDR1 and CDR2 sequences are SEHNR and FQNEAQ. The CDR3, from cysteine to phenylalanine, totals 16 residues. CDR3 DNA is the only sequence kept; it has 48 bases, read in frame from the first base. V is pruned by 5 bases and J by 0 bases, leaving 10 bases of the junction without a gene match. Comment on this clone: Its binding antigen is unknown. There are no base qualities to consult, and no much larger clone falls within one base.

The sample was unstimulated CD8+ T cells sorted from spleen or lymph node cells, taken before intestinal transplant. The chain was built from TRBV7-9 and TRBJ2-7; 7 bases in the junction line up with TRBD2. This TCR came from a human donor who received an intestinal transplant. The encoded CDR3 is CASSLGSGLSSYEQYF. The sequence in DNA is TGTGCCAGCAGCCTTGGTAGCGGGCTGAGCTCCTACGAGCAGTACTTC.